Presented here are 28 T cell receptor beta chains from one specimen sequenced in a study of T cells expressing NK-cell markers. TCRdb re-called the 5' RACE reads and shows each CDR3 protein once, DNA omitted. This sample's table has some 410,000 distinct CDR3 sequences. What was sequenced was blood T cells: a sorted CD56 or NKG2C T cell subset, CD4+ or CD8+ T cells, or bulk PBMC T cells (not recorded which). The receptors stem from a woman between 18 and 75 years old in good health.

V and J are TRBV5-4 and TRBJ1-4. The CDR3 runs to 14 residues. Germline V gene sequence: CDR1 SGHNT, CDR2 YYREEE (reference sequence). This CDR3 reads CASSLGGNNEKLFF.

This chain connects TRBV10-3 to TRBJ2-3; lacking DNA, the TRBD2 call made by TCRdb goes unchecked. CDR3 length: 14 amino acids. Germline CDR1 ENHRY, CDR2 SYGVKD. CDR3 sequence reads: CATLAGRDADTQYF.

The CDR3 sequence is CASSEGRDGAKNIQYF. The chain carries TRBV2 and TRBJ2-4; the TRBD2 assignment by TCRdb is unverifiable without DNA. The CDR3 covers 16 residues. The germline V gene encodes CDR1 SNHLY and CDR2 FYNNEI.

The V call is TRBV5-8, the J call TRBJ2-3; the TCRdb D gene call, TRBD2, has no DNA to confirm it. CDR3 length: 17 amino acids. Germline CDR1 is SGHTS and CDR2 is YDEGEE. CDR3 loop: CASSLFGSGGAVDTQYF.

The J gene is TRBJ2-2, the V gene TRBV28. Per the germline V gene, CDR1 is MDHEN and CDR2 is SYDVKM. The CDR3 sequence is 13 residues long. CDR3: CASSSSSAGELFF.

CDR3: CATSRVTSGRVTGELFF. The J gene is TRBJ2-2, the V gene TRBV15; the TCRdb D gene call, TRBD2, has no DNA to confirm it. Germline V gives CDR1 LNHNV, CDR2 YYDKDF (reference sequence). The CDR3 length is 17 residues.

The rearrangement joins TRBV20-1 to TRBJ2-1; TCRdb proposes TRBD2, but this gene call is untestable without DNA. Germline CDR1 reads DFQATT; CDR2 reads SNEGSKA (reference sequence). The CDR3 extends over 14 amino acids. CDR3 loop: CSAPGTSGSYEQFF.

The chain's CDR3 is CASSLQGGYTF. The chain has TRBV28 and TRBJ1-2; TCRdb proposes TRBD1, but this gene call is untestable without DNA. Germline lookup yields CDR1 MDHEN and CDR2 SYDVKM. The CDR3 loop spans 11 amino acids.

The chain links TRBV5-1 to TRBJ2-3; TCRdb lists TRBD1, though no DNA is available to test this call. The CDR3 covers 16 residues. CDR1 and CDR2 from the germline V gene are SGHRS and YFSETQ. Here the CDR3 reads CASSQGQGFGTDTQYF.

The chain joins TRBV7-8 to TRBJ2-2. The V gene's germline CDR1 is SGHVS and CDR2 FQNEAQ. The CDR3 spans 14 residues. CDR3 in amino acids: CASSSGWETGELFF.

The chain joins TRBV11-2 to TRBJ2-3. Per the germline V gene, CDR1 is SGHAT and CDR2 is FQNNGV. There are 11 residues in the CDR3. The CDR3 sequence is CASSLANTQYF.

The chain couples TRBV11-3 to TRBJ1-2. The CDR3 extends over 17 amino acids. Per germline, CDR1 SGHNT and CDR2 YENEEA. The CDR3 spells CASSLTTSVGSVYGYTF.

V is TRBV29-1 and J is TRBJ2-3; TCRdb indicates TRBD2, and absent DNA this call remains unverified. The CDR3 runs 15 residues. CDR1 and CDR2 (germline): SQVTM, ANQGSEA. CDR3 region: CSVSESGGVPDTQYF.

This chain's CDR3 is CSARQGKGTGETQYF. The rearrangement joins TRBV20-1 to TRBJ2-5; TCRdb designates TRBD1, a call that cannot be tested without DNA. Per germline, CDR1 DFQATT and CDR2 SNEGSKA (reference sequence). The CDR3 has 15 amino acids.

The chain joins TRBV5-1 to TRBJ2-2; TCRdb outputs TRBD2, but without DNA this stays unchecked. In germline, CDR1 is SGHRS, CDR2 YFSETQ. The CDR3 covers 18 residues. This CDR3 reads CASSLAASGRDPNGELFF.

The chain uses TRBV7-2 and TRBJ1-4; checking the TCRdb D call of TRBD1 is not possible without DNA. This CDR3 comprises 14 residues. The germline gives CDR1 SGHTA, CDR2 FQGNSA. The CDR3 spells CASSIGVANEKLFF.

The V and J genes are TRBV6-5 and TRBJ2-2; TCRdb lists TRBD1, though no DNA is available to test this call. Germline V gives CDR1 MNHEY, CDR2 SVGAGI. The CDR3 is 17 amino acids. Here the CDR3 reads CASRLRTGTGSIGELFF.

The chain's CDR3 is CASSLQDTGELFF. This chain links TRBV11-2 with TRBJ2-2. The CDR3 runs to 13 residues. CDR1 and CDR2 (germline): SGHAT, FQNNGV.

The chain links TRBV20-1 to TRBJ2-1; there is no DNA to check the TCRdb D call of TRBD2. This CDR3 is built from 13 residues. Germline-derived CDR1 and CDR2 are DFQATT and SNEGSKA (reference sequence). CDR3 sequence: CSARAGTYNEQFF.

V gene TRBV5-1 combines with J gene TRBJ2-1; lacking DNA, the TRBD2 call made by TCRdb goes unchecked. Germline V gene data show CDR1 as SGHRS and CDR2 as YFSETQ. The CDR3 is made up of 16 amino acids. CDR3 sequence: CASSLVGSGTYNEQFF.

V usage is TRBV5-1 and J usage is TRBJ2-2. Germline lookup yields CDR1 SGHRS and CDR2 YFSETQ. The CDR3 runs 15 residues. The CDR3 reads CASSLAVRNTGELFF.

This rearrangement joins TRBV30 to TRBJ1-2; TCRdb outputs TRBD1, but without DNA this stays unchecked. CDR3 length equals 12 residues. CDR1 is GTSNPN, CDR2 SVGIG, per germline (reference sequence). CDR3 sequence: CAWKGGFYGYTF.

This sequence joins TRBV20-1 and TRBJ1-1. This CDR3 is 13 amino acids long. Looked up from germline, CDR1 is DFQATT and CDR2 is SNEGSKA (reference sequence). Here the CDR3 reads CSARDRVRLGAFF.

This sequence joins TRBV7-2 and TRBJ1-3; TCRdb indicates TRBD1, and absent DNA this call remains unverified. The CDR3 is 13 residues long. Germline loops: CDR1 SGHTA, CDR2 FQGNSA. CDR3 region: CASSLTAGNTIYF. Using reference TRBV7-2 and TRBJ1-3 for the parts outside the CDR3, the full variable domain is GAGVSQSPSNKVTEKGKDVELRCDPISGHTALYWYRQSLGQGLEFLIYFQGNSAPDKSGLPSDRFSAERTGGSVSTLTIQRTQQEDSAVYLCASSLTAGNTIYFGEGSWLTVV.

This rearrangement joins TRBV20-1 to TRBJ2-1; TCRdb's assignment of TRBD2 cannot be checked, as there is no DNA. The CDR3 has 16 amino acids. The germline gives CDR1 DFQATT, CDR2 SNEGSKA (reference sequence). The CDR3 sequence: CSAAGTSDTLYNEQFF.

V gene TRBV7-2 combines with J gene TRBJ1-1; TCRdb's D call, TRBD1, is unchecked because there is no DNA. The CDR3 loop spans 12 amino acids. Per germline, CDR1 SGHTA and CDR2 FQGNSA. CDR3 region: CASSGAVHEAFF.

The CDR3 sequence: CASSLPGHPSGQETQYF. This chain links TRBV6-1 with TRBJ2-5; lacking DNA, the TRBD1 call made by TCRdb goes unchecked. The CDR3 is 17 residues long. CDR1 MNHNS and CDR2 SASEGT come from the germline V gene.

CDR3 sequence reads: CATSRQQGNEQFF. This chain joins TRBV6-1 and TRBJ2-1. CDR3 length equals 13 residues. The V gene's germline CDR1 is MNHNS and CDR2 SASEGT.